This T cell receptor beta chain emerged from a study of tissue T cells after allogeneic stem cell transplantation. This CDR3 is 12 amino acids long. Germline V gives CDR1 NNHNN, CDR2 SYGAGS (reference sequence). Trimming took 5 bases from V and 7 from J; bases not matched to a gene: 3. Generated by immunoSEQ multiplex PCR, the TCRdb table keeps only in-frame clones and is missing some. The sample carries 4,000 to 5,000 clones, 55% to 70% recorded once. As regards this clone: Its target is not known. Mouse gene names apply. Read data end 1 residue before the CDR3 end; the end is taken from the germline J gene.

Regarding the study as a whole: Some tissue clones might be persisting host cells; their alloreactivity or antigen specificity was not determined. Anatomically similar tissues had similar TCR repertoires within each patient.

Time point meaning: mouse harvest day 7 after allogeneic transplant. Each mouse received 10^7 T-cell-depleted marrow cells plus 10^6 splenic CD5+ T cells by tail vein. The TCR was taken from a female BALB/c mouse given C57BL/6 T cells with graft-versus-host disease after an allogeneic hematopoietic cell transplant. Sequencing was performed on spleen. The V and J genes are TRBV13-2 and TRBJ2-1; 7 nucleotides agree with TRBD2. The CDR3 region is CASGSGGAEQFF. The DNA read from the CDR3 is TGTGCCAGCGGCTCGGGGGGGGCTGAGCAGTTC.